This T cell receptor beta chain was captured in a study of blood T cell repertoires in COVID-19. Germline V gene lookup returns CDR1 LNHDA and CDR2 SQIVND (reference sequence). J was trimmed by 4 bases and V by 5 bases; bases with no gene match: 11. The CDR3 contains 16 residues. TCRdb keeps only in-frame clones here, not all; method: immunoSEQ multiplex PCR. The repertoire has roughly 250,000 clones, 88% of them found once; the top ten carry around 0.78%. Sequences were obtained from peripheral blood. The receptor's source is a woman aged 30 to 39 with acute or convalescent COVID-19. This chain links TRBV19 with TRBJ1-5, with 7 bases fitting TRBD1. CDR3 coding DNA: TGTGCCAGTAGTCCAGAGACAGGGTTCCCTAATCAGCCCCAGCATTTT. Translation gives CASSPETGFPNQPQHF.